Listed below are T cell receptor beta chains from one sample, sequenced in a study of shared clonotypes between healthy human individuals. Generated by immunoSEQ multiplex PCR, the TCRdb table keeps only in-frame clones and is missing some. The table has about 1.5 million clones, about 98% seen once. Sample: naive CD4+ T cells sorted from blood. The receptors stem from a man between 25 and 39 years old in good health. Both conserved end residues are part of each CDR3.

TRBV4-1,TRBJ1-3,CASSQTGAQGNTIYF
TRBV5-1,TRBJ2-1,CASSRDPSSYNEQFF
TRBV30,TRBJ2-7,CAWSLDRVREQYF
TRBV19,TRBJ2-3,CASSRGLAGETDTQYF
TRBV4-3,TRBJ2-1,CASSLGTGGSSYNEQFF
TRBV5-5,TRBJ1-2,CASSLVSYGYTF
TRBV28,TRBJ1-3,CASTSGTGWRNTIYF
TRBV6-1,TRBJ1-4,CASRTYGGPNEKLFF
TRBV25-1,TRBJ1-2,CASSFGGSYTF
TRBV7-2,TRBJ2-5,CASSETGRETQYF
TRBV4-1,TRBJ1-2,CASSPLGRANYGYTF
TRBV27,TRBJ2-7,CASRKVGEYEQYF
TRBV5-1,TRBJ2-1,CASSLSHEQFF
TRBV2,TRBJ2-7,CASSEDSLVLSEQYF
TRBV5-1,TRBJ2-7,CASSLTIGLLYEQYF
TRBV25-1,TRBJ1-3,CASSESKDRRSSGNTIYF
TRBV9,TRBJ2-7,CASSVGLASTYEQYF
TRBV19,TRBJ2-1,CASSPGPTGVEQFF
TRBV2,TRBJ1-2,CASSETGGPNYGYTF
TRBV6-1,TRBJ2-7,CASSDGRGTGYSYEQYF
TRBV4-3,TRBJ2-1,CASRLPLYNEQFF
TRBV28,TRBJ2-6,CASKLLAGVTAGANVLTF
TRBV2,TRBJ2-1,CSQREEHYNEQFF
TRBV4-1,TRBJ2-7,CASSYRDRAIGEQYF
TRBV28,TRBJ1-5,CASSLKDPQHF